This TCR beta chain derives from a study of patients and donors after allogeneic stem cell transplantation. Each CDR3 protein gets one entry after TCRdb re-called the RT-PCR reads with MiXCR. There are about 960,000 distinct CDR3 sequences in the sample; approximately 18% occur only once, and about 6% lies in the top ten. The sequenced sample consisted of blood, either unsorted or a sorted T cell fraction (not recorded which). This TCR was sampled from a human donor who was either an allogeneic HSCT recipient or a stem cell or donor lymphocyte infusion donor (not recorded which). It is not recorded whose cells these are; they may come from a transplant donor.

The CDR3 loop is CASSEAPWGEQYF. CDR3 nucleotide sequence: TGTGCCAGCAGTGAAGCGCCCTGGGGCGAGCAGTACTTC. This sequence joins TRBV2 and TRBJ2-7; D is ambiguous. The CDR3 extends over 13 amino acids. V was cut by 0 bases and J by 6 bases, with 9 bases left in between. Germline lookup yields CDR1 SNHLY and CDR2 FYNNEI.